This T cell receptor beta chain derives from a study of CD8 T cells in Susac syndrome. The ends lost 2 bases at V and 3 bases at J; junction bases unmatched: 4. In germline, CDR1 is MDHEN, CDR2 SYDVKM. CDR3 size: 15 residues. Random hexamers were used to reverse transcribe the RNA input (about 0.5 to 1 ug). MiXCR, run by TCRdb on the immunoSEQ multiplex PCR reads, gives a single entry per CDR3 protein. The sample holds approximately 190,000 distinct CDR3 sequences, around 93% seen once. The T cells that were sequenced for TCR beta were CD8+ and CD4+ cells from blood. The TCR was taken from a human donor in good health. Input material: CD4+ T cells from PBMCs. The gene calls are TRBV28 and TRBJ1-3; 7 bases map to TRBD1. CDR3 region: CASSLRGRIGNTIYF. CDR3 DNA sequence: TGTGCCAGCAGTTTAAGGGGGCGGATTGGAAACACCATATATTTT. Using reference TRBV28 and TRBJ1-3 for the parts outside the CDR3, the full variable domain is DVKVTQSSRYLVKRTGEKVFLECVQDMDHENMFWYRQDPGLGLRLIYFSYDVKMKEKGDIPEGYSVSREKKERFSLILESASTNQTSMYLCASSLRGRIGNTIYFGEGSWLTVV.